This paragraph covers one T cell receptor (beta chain) sequence. At one end, the junction sequence differs from germline, possibly due to a read error. In germline, CDR1 is MNHEY, CDR2 SVGEGT. The CDR3 spans 12 residues. The data are from a study of blood T cell repertoires in COVID-19. Sequenced by immunoSEQ multiplex PCR; TCRdb stores in-frame clones only, minus some. Of 55,000 or so clones detected, roughly 87% appear once; the ten largest clones hold 3.5% to 4%. During active infection, Seattle patients enrolled and were then monitored through disease. The sample taken for sequencing was peripheral blood. The gene calls are TRBV6-2 or TRBV6-3 and TRBJ2-7; D might be TRBD2 (5 bases). This TCR came from a man in his forties or fifties with COVID-19, enrolled during active disease. CDR3 coding DNA: TGTGCCAGCAGCCAACCCGGGATTCTGAGGGACTTC. Translation gives CASSQPGILRDF.